What follows are 32 T cell receptor beta chains derived from one specimen sequenced in a study of blood T cell repertoires in COVID-19. Some clones are missing from TCRdb's copy, which holds only in-frame ones; the method was immunoSEQ multiplex PCR. Among approximately 150,000 clones listed, roughly 80% were seen once. Input material: PBMCs or T cells enriched from blood (not recorded which). The receptors were gathered from a woman in her fifties or sixties who had recovered from COVID-19.

V gene TRBV24-1 combines with J gene TRBJ2-3; tentatively, D is TRBD2 (5 bases). The V end was cut by 5 bases, the J end by 8 bases, with 16 bases between. The length of the CDR3 is 14 residues. CDR1 and CDR2 (germline): KGHDR, SFDVKD. CDR3 sequence: CATSAAGLRGTQYF. CDR3 nucleotide sequence: TGTGCCACCAGTGCGGCAGGATTACGGGGTACGCAGTATTTT.

This clone was detected only once. The V gene is TRBV5-1, the J gene TRBJ2-1; D remains ambiguous. The CDR3 is made up of 15 amino acids. Germline CDR1 and CDR2: SGHRS and YFSETQ. Deletions cut 2 bases from V and 6 bases from J, with 15 bases between. CDR3 loop: CASSFAGPAGNEQFF. For the CDR3, the DNA is TGCGCCAGCAGCTTTGCAGGCCCCGCAGGCAATGAGCAGTTCTTC. Filled out from reference TRBV5-1 and TRBJ2-1, the complete variable domain reads KAGVTQTPRYLIKTRGQQVTLSCSPISGHRSVSWYQQTPGQGLQFLFEYFSETQRNKGNFPGRFSGRQFSNSRSEMNVSTLELGDSALYLCASSFAGPAGNEQFFGPGTRLTVL.

The chain couples TRBV7-9 to TRBJ1-1, with a weak D call TRBD1 (5 bases). The CDR3 is made up of 16 amino acids. The V end lost 4 bases, the J end lost 0 bases, and 15 bases lay between the germline ends. Germline CDR1 reads SEHNR; CDR2 reads FQNEAQ (reference sequence). As DNA, the CDR3 is TGTGCCAGCAGCTCGCCCCGGGGGTTAATGAACACTGAAGCTTTCTTT. It specifies CASSSPRGLMNTEAFF.

V gene TRBV2 combines with J gene TRBJ2-7, with 9 bases matching TRBD1. The junction had 3 bases not matched to a gene; V was cut back by 4 bases and J by 5 bases. The CDR3 has 13 residues. The V gene's germline CDR1 is SNHLY and CDR2 FYNNEI. CDR3 in amino acids: CASSVTGGDEQYF. As DNA, the CDR3 is TGTGCCAGCAGTGTGACAGGGGGTGACGAGCAGTACTTC.

This clone was counted at least ten times. The V and J genes are TRBV7-9 and TRBJ1-1; D not certain. The V and J ends lost 3 bases and 0 bases respectively, with 2 bases between them. The CDR3 extends over 12 amino acids. Germline assignment: CDR1 SEHNR and CDR2 FQNEAQ (reference sequence). CDR3 nucleotide sequence: TGTGCCAGCAGCTTTATGAACACTGAAGCTTTCTTT. This gives the protein CASSFMNTEAFF. The whole variable domain, remainder taken from reference TRBV7-9 and TRBJ1-1, is DTGVSQNPRHKITKRGQNVTFRCDPISEHNRLYWYRQTLGQGPEFLTYFQNEAQLEKSRLLSDRFSAERPKGSFSTLEIQRTEQGDSAMYLCASSFMNTEAFFGQGTRLTVV.

The table lists this clone with a few counts. The chain uses TRBV9 and TRBJ2-3; a weak D match, TRBD1 (5 bases). This CDR3 has 17 amino acids. The ends were cut back, 3 bases at V and 1 base at J, with 18 bases in the middle. The germline gives CDR1 SGDLS, CDR2 YYNGEE. The CDR3 loop is CASSALMTVSRTDTQYF. The CDR3 DNA follows: TGTGCCAGCAGCGCTCTGATGACAGTTTCCCGCACAGATACGCAGTATTTT.

The table lists this clone with a count of one. The gene calls are TRBV9 and TRBJ2-5, with 7 bases that match TRBD1. After removal of 0 bases from V and 2 bases from J, the junction contained 4 bases not matched to a gene. The CDR3 runs to 15 residues. From germline, CDR1 is SGDLS and CDR2 YYNGEE. DNA for the CDR3: TGTGCCAGCAGCGTAGCTCCGGGACAGCAAGAGACCCAGTACTTC. Amino acid sequence: CASSVAPGQQETQYF.

This clone showed up just a few times. V and J are TRBV6-5 and TRBJ1-4; D might be TRBD1 (5 bases). This CDR3 is 11 amino acids long. CDR1 and CDR2 from the germline V gene are MNHEY and SVGAGI. V lost 4 bases and J lost 12, with 9 bases in between. The CDR3 nucleotides are TGTGCCAGCAGTTCAGGGTTGCAACTGTTTTTT. This translates into CASSSGLQLFF.

This chain joins TRBV5-1 and TRBJ1-1, with TRBD1 matching 9 bases. The V gene's germline CDR1 is SGHRS and CDR2 YFSETQ. The CDR3 totals 15 residues. The trim removed 5 bases at V and 3 bases at J, leaving 8 bases unmatched. The DNA for the CDR3 is TGCGCCAGCAGGCTGGAAGACAGGGGGGACACTGAAGCTTTCTTT. It specifies CASRLEDRGDTEAFF.

The table lists this clone with a count of one. This sequence joins TRBV9 and TRBJ1-1; D gene uncertain. The CDR3 spans 14 residues. Germline CDR1 and CDR2: SGDLS and YYNGEE. Trimming pared 2 bases from V and 0 bases from J, leaving 8 bases between. CDR3 residues: CASSVQAMNTEAFF. The CDR3, as DNA: TGTGCCAGCAGCGTGCAGGCAATGAACACTGAAGCTTTCTTT. The whole variable domain, filled in from reference TRBV9 and TRBJ1-1, reads DSGVTQTPKHLITATGQRVTLRCSPRSGDLSVYWYQQSLDQGLQFLIQYYNGEERAKGNILERFSAQQFPDLHSELNLSSLELGDSALYFCASSVQAMNTEAFFGQGTRLTVV.

The V gene is TRBV7-8, the J gene TRBJ1-2; D unresolved. CDR1 SGHVS and CDR2 FQNEAQ come from the germline V gene. The length of the CDR3 is 13 residues. Trimming pared 5 bases from V and 12 bases from J, leaving 19 bases between. CDR3 in DNA: TGTGCCAGCAGCCATGGCGGGAATGACTTCCACACCTTC. Its translation: CASSHGGNDFHTF.

The chain carries TRBV10-3 and TRBJ2-1, with 13 bases matching TRBD2. This CDR3 is 18 amino acids long. Germline-derived CDR1 and CDR2 are ENHRY and SYGVKD. The V and J ends lost 4 bases and 5 bases, in that order; junction bases with no gene match: 11. The CDR3 region has the DNA TGTGCCATCAGTGTGCGACTAGCGGGAGGAAGGAGCAACAATGAGCAGTTCTTC. Translation: CAISVRLAGGRSNNEQFF.

In this sample, this clone turned up once. The gene calls are TRBV11-3 and TRBJ2-3; perhaps TRBD2 as D (5 bases). Germline assignment: CDR1 SGHNT and CDR2 YENEEA. The germline V and J ends were trimmed by 1 base and 4 bases, with 15 bases remaining between them. CDR3 size: 16 residues. The CDR3 bases are TGTGCCAGCAGCTTAGGGGAGCGACCCGTCGCAGATACGCAGTATTTT. As protein: CASSLGERPVADTQYF.

This clone was observed a single time. The chain couples TRBV4-2 to TRBJ2-7, with D unresolved. The CDR3 loop spans 14 amino acids. The germline gives CDR1 LGHNA, CDR2 YNFKEQ. V dropped 0 bases and J dropped 0 bases, with 6 bases sitting between them. The CDR3 coding sequence is TGTGCCAGCAGCCAAGATCGGGTCTCCTACGAGCAGTACTTC. Protein sequence: CASSQDRVSYEQYF.

This clone was counted between two and nine times. The chain has TRBV28 and TRBJ1-5; 7 bases align to TRBD1. V lost 7 bases and J lost 2; bases outside the gene matches: 11. Germline V gives CDR1 MDHEN, CDR2 SYDVKM. There are 16 residues in the CDR3. DNA for the CDR3: TGTGCCAGCATTCTACGACAGGGTTGGGGCAATCAGCCCCAGCATTTT. Translating gives CASILRQGWGNQPQHF.

Here the CDR3 DNA reads TGTGCCAGCAGCCAAGATTCCCGTCCTTACGACAGATCACCCCTCCACTTT. This translates into CASSQDSRPYDRSPLHF. The gene calls are TRBV14 and TRBJ1-6, with a weak D call TRBD1 (5 bases). V was clipped by 0 bases and J by 10 bases, with 19 bases between them. Germline V gene sequence: CDR1 SGHDN, CDR2 FVKESK. This CDR3 region has 17 residues.

V usage is TRBV28 and J usage is TRBJ2-7; no reliable D call. Trimming pared 6 bases from V and 9 bases from J, leaving 21 bases between. Germline V CDR1 and CDR2: MDHEN, SYDVKM. The CDR3 consists of 14 residues. In nucleotides, the CDR3 is TGTGCCAGCAGGCGCTCCGGCACCGGGTCTTGGCAGTACTTC. It yields the protein CASRRSGTGSWQYF.

This clone was seen only once. The CDR3 region has the DNA TGTGCCAGCAGCTTTTTTAGCGGGAGGGGCAATGAGCAGTTCTTC. Its translation is CASSFFSGRGNEQFF. The J gene is TRBJ2-1, the V gene TRBV7-9; 11 bases are shared with TRBD2. Germline CDR1 reads SEHNR; CDR2 reads FQNEAQ (reference sequence). The CDR3 is made up of 15 amino acids. V was clipped by 3 bases and J by 6 bases; unmatched bases: 4.

Concerning this clone: Distinct nucleotide sequences in the sample also encode this CDR3. The chain has TRBV6-1 and TRBJ1-2, with a weak D call TRBD1 (6 bases). Germline V gene data show CDR1 as MNHNS and CDR2 as SASEGT. Trimming stripped 2 bases from V and 4 bases from J, with 8 bases between. The CDR3 loop spans 13 amino acids. The CDR3 coding sequence is TGTGCCAGCAGTGAACAGGGGAGCTATGGCTACACCTTC. Translation: CASSEQGSYGYTF.

This rearrangement joins TRBV9 to TRBJ2-5; D might be TRBD1 (6 bases). The CDR3 runs 14 residues. Trimming pared 7 bases from V and 5 bases from J, leaving 18 bases between. Germline-derived CDR1 and CDR2 are SGDLS and YYNGEE. CDR3 in DNA: TGTGCCAGCTCGACTCGGATGGGGGCCGAGACCCAGTACTTC. This translates into CASSTRMGAETQYF.

In its sample, this clone was seen a few times. The chain joins TRBV4-1 to TRBJ2-1, with TRBD2 matching 14 bases. Trimming removed 3 bases from V and 0 bases from J; junction bases left unmatched: 4. The length of the CDR3 is 18 residues. Germline CDR1 reads MGHRA; CDR2 reads YSYEKL. The CDR3 region has the DNA TGCGCCAGCAGCCAGCGCGGGACTAGCGGGAGCTCCTACAATGAGCAGTTCTTC. Protein sequence: CASSQRGTSGSSYNEQFF.

The chain uses TRBV7-8 and TRBJ2-3; the D is unclear. The V gene's germline CDR1 is SGHVS and CDR2 FQNEAQ. V lost 5 bases and J lost 4, with 10 bases in between. This CDR3 comprises 13 residues. In DNA form, the CDR3 reads TGTGCCAGCAGCCCCCCCCCGGCAGATACGCAGTATTTT. Translation gives CASSPPPADTQYF. Together with reference TRBV7-8 and TRBJ2-3, the CDR3 gives the full variable domain: GAGVSQSPRYKVAKRGQDVALRCDPISGHVSLFWYQQALGQGPEFLTYFQNEAQLDKSGLPSDRFFAERPEGSVSTLKIQRTQQEDSAVYLCASSPPPADTQYFGPGTRLTVL.

The chain recombines TRBV10-3 with TRBJ2-5; a possible D gene is TRBD1 (5 bases). Trimming shortened V by 2 bases and J by 5 bases, and 9 bases separated the two germline ends. CDR1 and CDR2 (germline): ENHRY, SYGVKD. The CDR3 is made up of 13 amino acids. CDR3 sequence reads: CAISEVGAETQYF. The DNA of the CDR3 is TGTGCCATCAGTGAGGTAGGGGCCGAGACCCAGTACTTC.

The chain is built from TRBV7-3 and TRBJ2-3, with 7 bases fitting TRBD2. The V gene end was trimmed by 1 base and the J gene end by 8 bases; junction bases not matched to a gene: 12. Germline CDR1 SGHTA, CDR2 FQGTGA. This CDR3 spans 16 amino acids. Here the CDR3 reads CASSLKGSGGVRTQYF. CDR3 DNA sequence: TGTGCCAGCAGCTTAAAAGGGTCGGGAGGTGTACGTACGCAGTATTTT.

The chain employs TRBV5-1 and TRBJ1-1; maybe TRBD1 (6 bases). CDR3 size: 14 residues. Trimming took 2 bases from V and 5 from J, leaving 13 bases between them. Germline CDR1 is SGHRS and CDR2 is YFSETQ. Written as DNA, the CDR3 is TGCGCCAGCAGCTTAGCACAGGGTTCGACTGAAGCTTTCTTT. As protein: CASSLAQGSTEAFF. The variable domain in full, with the rest retrieved from reference TRBV5-1 and TRBJ1-1, is KAGVTQTPRYLIKTRGQQVTLSCSPISGHRSVSWYQQTPGQGLQFLFEYFSETQRNKGNFPGRFSGRQFSNSRSEMNVSTLELGDSALYLCASSLAQGSTEAFFGQGTRLTVV.

This rearrangement joins TRBV6-5 to TRBJ2-1; D gene uncertain. The CDR3 has 15 residues. CDR1 is MNHEY, CDR2 SVGAGI, per germline. V dropped 0 bases and J dropped 8 bases, with 14 bases sitting between them. In nucleotides, the CDR3 is TGTGCCAGCAGTTACTCGCCGCAGGCCCGGCATGAGCAGTTCTTC. Its protein product is CASSYSPQARHEQFF.

CDR3 DNA sequence: TGTGCCAGCAGCCCTACGGACAGGGTGGCCGGGGAGCTGTTTTTT. Translating gives CASSPTDRVAGELFF. This chain connects TRBV9 to TRBJ2-2; 8 bases align to TRBD1. The germline V gene encodes CDR1 SGDLS and CDR2 YYNGEE. The trim removed 4 bases at V and 6 bases at J, leaving 8 bases unmatched. CDR3 length equals 15 residues.

This chain links TRBV7-2 with TRBJ2-1; D remains unclear. The CDR3 contains 14 residues. Trimming stripped 5 bases from V and 8 bases from J, with 16 bases between. Germline V gives CDR1 SGHTA, CDR2 FQGNSA. CDR3 in amino acids: CASSARSGRDEQFF. DNA of the CDR3: TGTGCCAGCAGCGCCCGATCCGGTCGCGATGAGCAGTTCTTC.

This clone was observed a few times. The chain joins TRBV2 to TRBJ2-5, with 11 bases fitting TRBD2. This CDR3 region has 14 residues. V shed 7 bases, J shed 4 bases, and the junction held 5 bases outside the gene matches. Germline assignment: CDR1 SNHLY and CDR2 FYNNEI. The CDR3 DNA reads as TGTGCCAGCAATTTCGGACTAGCGGGAGAGACCCAGTACTTC. Amino acids: CASNFGLAGETQYF.

The chain carries TRBV5-5 and TRBJ2-3; the D gene is possibly TRBD2 (6 bases). Germline-derived CDR1 and CDR2 are SGHKS and YYEKEE (reference sequence). V lost 2 bases and J 5 bases, leaving 12 bases between the germline ends. CDR3 length equals 14 residues. CDR3 loop: CASSFRTSLDTQYF. The CDR3 region has the DNA TGTGCCAGCAGCTTTCGAACTAGCTTAGATACGCAGTATTTT.

This chain uses TRBV5-5 with TRBJ2-1, with 11 bases identical to TRBD2. Germline lookup yields CDR1 SGHKS and CDR2 YYEKEE (reference sequence). V lost 5 bases and J lost 8; bases outside the gene matches: 21. The CDR3 totals 19 residues. The CDR3 sequence is CASSFPEPTTSGRGDEQFF. The CDR3 DNA is TGTGCCAGCAGTTTCCCGGAGCCTACAACTAGCGGGAGAGGGGATGAGCAGTTCTTC.

This chain joins TRBV5-1 and TRBJ1-4, with D unresolved. This CDR3 contains 12 residues. CDR1 SGHRS and CDR2 YFSETQ come from the germline V gene. The ends were cut back, 4 bases at V and 5 bases at J, with 6 bases in the middle. CDR3 sequence: CASSLVNEKLFF. CDR3 in DNA: TGCGCCAGCAGCCTCGTCAATGAAAAACTGTTTTTT.